This T cell receptor (beta chain) was obtained from a study of blood T cells in healthy people across ages. Each of the donors had approximately 10 milliliters of peripheral blood drawn into EDTA-treated Vacutainer tubes. The second PCR ran roughly 6 to 11 cycles with a sample-barcoded 5' primer and J-beta primers. One entry per CDR3 protein results from TCRdb running MiXCR on the 5' RACE reads. This table has 600,000 to 850,000 distinct CDR3 sequences, approximately 25% appearing once. CDR1 is SGHTA, CDR2 FQGNSA, per germline. V trimming: 5 bases; J trimming: 1 base; junction bases outside the gene matches: 7. The CDR3 totals 16 residues. This sample was shared with a second study, whose subject was T cells of mothers and their children. From that second work: The effect of thymic selection on TCR recombination output is similar between related and unrelated pairs.

The receptor's source is a boy younger than 18 in good health. The chain links TRBV7-2 to TRBJ1-5; 8 nucleotides line up with TRBD1. The sequenced sample consisted of blood. The DNA for the CDR3 is TGTGCCAGCAGCACAGGGAGGACAGGGAGCAATCAGCCCCAGCATTTT. The encoded protein is CASSTGRTGSNQPQHF.